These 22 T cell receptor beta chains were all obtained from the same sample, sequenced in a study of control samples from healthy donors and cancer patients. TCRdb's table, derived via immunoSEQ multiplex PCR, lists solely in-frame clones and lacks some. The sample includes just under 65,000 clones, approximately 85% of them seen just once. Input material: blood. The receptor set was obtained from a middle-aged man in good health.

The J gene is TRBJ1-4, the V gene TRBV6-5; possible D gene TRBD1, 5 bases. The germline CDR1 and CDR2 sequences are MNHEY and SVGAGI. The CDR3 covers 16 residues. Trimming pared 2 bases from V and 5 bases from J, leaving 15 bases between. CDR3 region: CASSYAPGTGNEKLFF. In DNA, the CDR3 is TGTGCCAGCAGTTACGCCCCGGGGACGGGGAATGAAAAACTGTTTTTT.

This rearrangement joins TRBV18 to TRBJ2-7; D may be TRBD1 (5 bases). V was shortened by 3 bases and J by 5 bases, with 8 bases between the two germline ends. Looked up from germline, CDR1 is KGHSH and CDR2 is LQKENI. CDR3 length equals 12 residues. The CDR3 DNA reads TGTGCCAGCTCACCTTTGACAGACGAGCAGTACTTC. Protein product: CASSPLTDEQYF.

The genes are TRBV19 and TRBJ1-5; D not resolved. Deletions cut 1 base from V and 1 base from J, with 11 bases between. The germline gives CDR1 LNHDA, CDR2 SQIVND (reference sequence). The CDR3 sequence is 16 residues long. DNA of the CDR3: TGTGCCAGTAGTATAGGAGTTTCGGGGAGCAATCAGCCCCAGCATTTT. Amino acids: CASSIGVSGSNQPQHF.

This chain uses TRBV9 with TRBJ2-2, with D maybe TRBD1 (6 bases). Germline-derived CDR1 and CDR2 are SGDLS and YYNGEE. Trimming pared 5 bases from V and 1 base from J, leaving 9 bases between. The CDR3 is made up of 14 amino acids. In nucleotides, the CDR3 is TGTGCCAGCAGTACGACAGGGAACACCGGGGAGCTGTTTTTT. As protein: CASSTTGNTGELFF.

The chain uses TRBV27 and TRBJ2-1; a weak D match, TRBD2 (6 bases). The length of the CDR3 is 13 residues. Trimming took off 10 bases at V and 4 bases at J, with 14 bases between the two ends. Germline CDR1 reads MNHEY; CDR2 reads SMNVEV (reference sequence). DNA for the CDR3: TGTGCCACCTCTCCGGGACTGTACAATGAGCAGTTCTTC. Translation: CATSPGLYNEQFF.

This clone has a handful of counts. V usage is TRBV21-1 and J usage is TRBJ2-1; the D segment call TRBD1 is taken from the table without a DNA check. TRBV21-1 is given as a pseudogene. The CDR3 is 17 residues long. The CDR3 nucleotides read TGTGCCAGCAGCAAAGCTCCCGGCAGGGGGCATCACAATGAGCAGTTCTTC. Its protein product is CASSKAPGRGHHNEQFF.

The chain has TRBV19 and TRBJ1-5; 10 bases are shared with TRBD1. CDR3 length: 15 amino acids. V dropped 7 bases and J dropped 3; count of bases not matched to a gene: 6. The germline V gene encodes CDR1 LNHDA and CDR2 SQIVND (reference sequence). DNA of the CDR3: TGTGCCAGTAACCCGGGACAGGGGAACAATCAGCCCCAGCATTTT. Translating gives CASNPGQGNNQPQHF.

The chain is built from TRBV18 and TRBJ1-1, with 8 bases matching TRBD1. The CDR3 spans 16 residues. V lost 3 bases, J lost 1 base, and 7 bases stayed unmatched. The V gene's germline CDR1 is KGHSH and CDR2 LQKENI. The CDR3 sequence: CASSPFDRGANTEAFF. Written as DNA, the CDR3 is TGTGCCAGCTCACCGTTTGACAGGGGAGCGAACACTGAAGCTTTCTTT. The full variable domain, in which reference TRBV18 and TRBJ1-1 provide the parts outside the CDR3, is NAGVMQNPRHLVRRRGQEARLRCSPMKGHSHVYWYRQLPEEGLKFMVYLQKENIIDESGMPKERFSAEFPKEGPSILRIQQVVRGDSAAYFCASSPFDRGANTEAFFGQGTRLTVV.

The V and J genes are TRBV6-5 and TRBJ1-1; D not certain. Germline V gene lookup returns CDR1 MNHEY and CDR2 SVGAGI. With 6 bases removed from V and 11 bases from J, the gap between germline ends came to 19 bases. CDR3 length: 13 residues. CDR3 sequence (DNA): TGTGCCAGCAGCGTTACAAAAACACTGAATGCTTTCTTT. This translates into CASSVTKTLNAFF.

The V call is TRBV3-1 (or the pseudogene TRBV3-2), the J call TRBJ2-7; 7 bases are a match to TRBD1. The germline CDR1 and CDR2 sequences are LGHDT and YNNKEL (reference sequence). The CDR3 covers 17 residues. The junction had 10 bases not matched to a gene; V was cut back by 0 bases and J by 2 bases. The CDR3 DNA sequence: TGTGCCAGCAGCCAAGATTGGGTAGGGGGCGACGCCTACGAGCAGTACTTC. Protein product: CASSQDWVGGDAYEQYF.

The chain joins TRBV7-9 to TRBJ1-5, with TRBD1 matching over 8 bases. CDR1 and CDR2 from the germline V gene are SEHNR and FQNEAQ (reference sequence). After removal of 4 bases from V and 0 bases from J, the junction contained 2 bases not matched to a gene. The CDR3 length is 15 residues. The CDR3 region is CASSWGQDSNQPQHF. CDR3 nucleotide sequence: TGTGCCAGCAGCTGGGGACAGGATAGCAATCAGCCCCAGCATTTT.

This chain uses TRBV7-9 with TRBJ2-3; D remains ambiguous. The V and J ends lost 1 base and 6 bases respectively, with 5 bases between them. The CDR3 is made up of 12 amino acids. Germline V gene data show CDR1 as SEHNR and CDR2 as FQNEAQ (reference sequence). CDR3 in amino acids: CASSLDSDTQYF. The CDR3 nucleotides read TGTGCCAGCAGCTTAGATTCTGATACGCAGTATTTT.

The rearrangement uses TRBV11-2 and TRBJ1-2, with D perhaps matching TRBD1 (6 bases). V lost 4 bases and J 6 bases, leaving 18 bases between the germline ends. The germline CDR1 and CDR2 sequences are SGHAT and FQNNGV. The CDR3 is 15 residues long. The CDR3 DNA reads TGTGCCAGCAGCTCCCGACAGGACAGACTACATGGCTACACCTTC. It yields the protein CASSSRQDRLHGYTF. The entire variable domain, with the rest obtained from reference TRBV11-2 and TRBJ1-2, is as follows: EAGVAQSPRYKIIEKRQSVAFWCNPISGHATLYWYQQILGQGPKLLIQFQNNGVVDDSQLPKDRFSAERLKGVDSTLKIQPAKLEDSAVYLCASSSRQDRLHGYTFGSGTRLTVV.

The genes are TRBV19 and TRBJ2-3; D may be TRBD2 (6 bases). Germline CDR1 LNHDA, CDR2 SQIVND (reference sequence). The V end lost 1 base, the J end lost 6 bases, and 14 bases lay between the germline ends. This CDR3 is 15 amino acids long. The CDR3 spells CASSIGLGREDTQYF. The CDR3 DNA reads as TGTGCCAGTAGTATAGGTTTGGGACGGGAGGATACGCAGTATTTT.

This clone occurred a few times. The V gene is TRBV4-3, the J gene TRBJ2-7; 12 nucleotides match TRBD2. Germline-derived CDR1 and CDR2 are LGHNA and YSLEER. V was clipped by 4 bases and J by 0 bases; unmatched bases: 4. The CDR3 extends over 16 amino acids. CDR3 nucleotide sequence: TGCGCCAGCAGCCGCCAGACTAGCGGGGGCTCCTACGAGCAGTACTTC. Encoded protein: CASSRQTSGGSYEQYF.

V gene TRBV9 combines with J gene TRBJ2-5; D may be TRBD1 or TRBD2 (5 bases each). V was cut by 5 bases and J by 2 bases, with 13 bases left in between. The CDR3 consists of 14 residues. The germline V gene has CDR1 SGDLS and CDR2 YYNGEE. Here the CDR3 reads CASSPGLGQETQYF. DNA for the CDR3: TGTGCCAGCAGTCCGGGGCTCGGGCAAGAGACCCAGTACTTC.

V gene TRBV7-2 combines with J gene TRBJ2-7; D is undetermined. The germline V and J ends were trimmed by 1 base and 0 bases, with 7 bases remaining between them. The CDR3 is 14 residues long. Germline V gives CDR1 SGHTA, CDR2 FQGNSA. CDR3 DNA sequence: TGTGCCAGCAGCTTAGATCGGATCTCCTACGAGCAGTACTTC. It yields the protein CASSLDRISYEQYF. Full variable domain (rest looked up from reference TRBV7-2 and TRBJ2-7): GAGVSQSPSNKVTEKGKDVELRCDPISGHTALYWYRQSLGQGLEFLIYFQGNSAPDKSGLPSDRFSAERTGGSVSTLTIQRTQQEDSAVYLCASSLDRISYEQYFGPGTRLTVT.

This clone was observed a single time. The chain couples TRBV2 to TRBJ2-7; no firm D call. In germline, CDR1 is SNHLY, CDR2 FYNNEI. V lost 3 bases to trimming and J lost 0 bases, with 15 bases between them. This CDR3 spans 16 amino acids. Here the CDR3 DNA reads TGTGCCAGCAGTGATCAAAGACCGGCTGACTCCTACGAGCAGTACTTC. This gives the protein CASSDQRPADSYEQYF.

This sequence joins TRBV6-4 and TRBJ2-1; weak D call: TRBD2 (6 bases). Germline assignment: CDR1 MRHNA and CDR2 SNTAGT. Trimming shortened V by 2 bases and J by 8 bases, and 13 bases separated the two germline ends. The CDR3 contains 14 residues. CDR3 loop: CASSDHPWGDEQFF. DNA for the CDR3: TGTGCCAGCAGTGACCATCCGTGGGGGGATGAGCAGTTCTTC.

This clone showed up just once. The CDR3 nucleotides are TGTGCCAGCAACAGGAGAAACTACGAGCAGTACTTC. Residues: CASNRRNYEQYF. This chain links TRBV2 with TRBJ2-7; possibly TRBD1 for D (5 bases). There are 12 residues in the CDR3. V shed 7 bases and J shed 3 bases, with 10 bases lying between them. CDR1 is SNHLY and CDR2 is FYNNEI in the germline V gene.

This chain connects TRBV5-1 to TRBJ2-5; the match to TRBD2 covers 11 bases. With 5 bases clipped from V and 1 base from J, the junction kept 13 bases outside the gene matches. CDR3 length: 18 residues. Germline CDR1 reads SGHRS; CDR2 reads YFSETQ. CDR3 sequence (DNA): TGCGCCAGCAGTTTAGGATCAATAGCGGGGGGGTCCCAAGAGACCCAGTACTTC. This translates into CASSLGSIAGGSQETQYF.

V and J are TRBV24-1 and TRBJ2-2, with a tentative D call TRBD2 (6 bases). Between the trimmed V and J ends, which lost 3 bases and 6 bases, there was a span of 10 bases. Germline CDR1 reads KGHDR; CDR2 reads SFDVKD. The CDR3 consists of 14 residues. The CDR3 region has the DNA TGTGCCACCAGTGATGGGGGGTTGGCCGGGGAGCTGTTTTTT. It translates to CATSDGGLAGELFF.